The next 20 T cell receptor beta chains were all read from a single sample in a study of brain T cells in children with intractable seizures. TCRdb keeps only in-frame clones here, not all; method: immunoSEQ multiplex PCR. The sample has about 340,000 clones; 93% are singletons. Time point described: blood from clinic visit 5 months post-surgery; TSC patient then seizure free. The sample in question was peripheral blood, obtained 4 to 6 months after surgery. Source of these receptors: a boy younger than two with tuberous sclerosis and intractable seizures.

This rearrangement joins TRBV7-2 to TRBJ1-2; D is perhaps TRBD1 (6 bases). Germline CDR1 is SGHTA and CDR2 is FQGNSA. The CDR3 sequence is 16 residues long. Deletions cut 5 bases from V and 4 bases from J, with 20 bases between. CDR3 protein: CASSPGVRSYLYGYTF. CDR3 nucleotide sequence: TGTGCCAGCAGCCCAGGGGTGCGGAGCTACCTCTATGGCTACACCTTC.

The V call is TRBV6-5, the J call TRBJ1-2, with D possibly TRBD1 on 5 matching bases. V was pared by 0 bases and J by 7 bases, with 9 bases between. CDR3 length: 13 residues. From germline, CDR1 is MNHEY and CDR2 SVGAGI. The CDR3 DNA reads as TGTGCCAGCAGTTACTCGATCAGGGTTGGCTACACCTTC. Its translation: CASSYSIRVGYTF.

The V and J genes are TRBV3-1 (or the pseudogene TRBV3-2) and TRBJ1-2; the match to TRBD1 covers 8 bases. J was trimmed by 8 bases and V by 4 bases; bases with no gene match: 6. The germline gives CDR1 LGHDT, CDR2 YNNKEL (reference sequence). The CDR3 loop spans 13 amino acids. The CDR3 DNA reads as TGTGCCAGCAGCCTCGCAGGGGGCGAAGGCTACACCTTC. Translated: CASSLAGGEGYTF.

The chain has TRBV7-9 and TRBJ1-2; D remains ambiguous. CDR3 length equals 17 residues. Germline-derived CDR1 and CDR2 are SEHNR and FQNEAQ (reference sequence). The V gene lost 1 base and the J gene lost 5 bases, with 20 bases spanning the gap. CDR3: CASSLVGLGRSGYGYTF. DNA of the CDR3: TGTGCCAGCAGCTTAGTGGGGTTAGGCAGATCGGGATATGGCTACACCTTC.

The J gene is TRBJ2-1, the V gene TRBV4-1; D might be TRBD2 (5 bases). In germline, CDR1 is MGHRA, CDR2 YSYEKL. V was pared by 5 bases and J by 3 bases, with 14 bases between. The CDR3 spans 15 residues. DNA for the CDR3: TGCGCCAGCAGCTTGAGCGGAGGCAGCTACAATGAGCAGTTCTTC. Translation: CASSLSGGSYNEQFF.

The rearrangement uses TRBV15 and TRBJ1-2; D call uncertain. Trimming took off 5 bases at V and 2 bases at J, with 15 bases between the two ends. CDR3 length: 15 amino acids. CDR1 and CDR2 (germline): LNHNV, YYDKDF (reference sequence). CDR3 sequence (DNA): TGTGCCACCAGCGCACAATATCGACTAAACTATGGCTACACCTTC. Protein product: CATSAQYRLNYGYTF. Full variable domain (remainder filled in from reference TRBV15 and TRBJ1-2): DAMVIQNPRYQVTQFGKPVTLSCSQTLNHNVMYWYQQKSSQAPKLLFHYYDKDFNNEADTPDNFQSRRPNTSFCFLDIRSPGLGDTAMYLCATSAQYRLNYGYTFGSGTRLTVV.

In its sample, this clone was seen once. The CDR3 reads CASGLNQPQHF. As DNA, the CDR3 is TGTGCCAGCGGTCTTAATCAGCCCCAGCATTTT. V is TRBV9 and J is TRBJ1-5; no reliable D call. The CDR3 covers 11 residues. The V gene's germline CDR1 is SGDLS and CDR2 YYNGEE. V shed 7 bases and J shed 4 bases, with 6 bases lying between them.

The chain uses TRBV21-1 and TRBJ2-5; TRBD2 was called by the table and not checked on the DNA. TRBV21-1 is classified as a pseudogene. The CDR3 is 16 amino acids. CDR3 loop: CASTNEQIAGEETQYF. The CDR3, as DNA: TGTGCCAGCACCAACGAACAAATAGCGGGAGAAGAGACCCAGTACTTC.

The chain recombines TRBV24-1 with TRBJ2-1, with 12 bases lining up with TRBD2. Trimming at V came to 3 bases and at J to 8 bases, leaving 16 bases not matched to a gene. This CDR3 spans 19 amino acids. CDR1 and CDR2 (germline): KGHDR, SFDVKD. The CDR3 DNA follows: TGTGCCACCAGTGATCCCACCAAACTAGCGGGAGGTCAGGTCGATGAGCAGTTCTTC. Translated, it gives CATSDPTKLAGGQVDEQFF.

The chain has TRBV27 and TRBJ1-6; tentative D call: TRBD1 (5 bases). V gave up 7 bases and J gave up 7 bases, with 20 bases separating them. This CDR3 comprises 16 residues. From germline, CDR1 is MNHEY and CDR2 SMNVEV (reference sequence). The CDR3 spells CASKLLPRGGNSPLHF. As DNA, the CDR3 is TGTGCCAGCAAATTACTCCCACGTGGGGGGAATTCACCCCTCCACTTT.

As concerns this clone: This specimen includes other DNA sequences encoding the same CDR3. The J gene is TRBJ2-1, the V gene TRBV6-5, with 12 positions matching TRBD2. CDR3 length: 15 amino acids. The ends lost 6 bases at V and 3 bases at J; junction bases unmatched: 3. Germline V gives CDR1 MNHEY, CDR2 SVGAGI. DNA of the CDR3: TGTGCCAGCAGACCGGGACTAGCGGGCTACAATGAGCAGTTCTTC. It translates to CASRPGLAGYNEQFF.

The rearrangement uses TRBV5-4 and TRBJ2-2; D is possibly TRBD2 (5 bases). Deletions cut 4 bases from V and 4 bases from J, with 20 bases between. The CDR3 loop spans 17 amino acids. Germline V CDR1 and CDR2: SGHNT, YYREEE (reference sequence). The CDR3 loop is CASSPKRYSRGTGELFF. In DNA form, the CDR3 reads TGTGCCAGCAGCCCCAAGCGCTATAGTCGGGGCACCGGGGAGCTGTTTTTT.

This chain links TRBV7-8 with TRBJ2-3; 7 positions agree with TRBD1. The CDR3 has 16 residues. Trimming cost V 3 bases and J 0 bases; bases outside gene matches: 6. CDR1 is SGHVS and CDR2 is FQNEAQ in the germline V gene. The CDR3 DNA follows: TGTGCCAGCAGCTTGCAGGGGGTATCTAGCACAGATACGCAGTATTTT. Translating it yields CASSLQGVSSTDTQYF.

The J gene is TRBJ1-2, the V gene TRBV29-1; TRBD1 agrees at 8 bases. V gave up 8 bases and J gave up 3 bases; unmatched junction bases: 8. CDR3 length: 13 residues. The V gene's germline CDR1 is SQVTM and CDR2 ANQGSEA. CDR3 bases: TGCAGCACGGACAGGGAAAGGGACTATGGCTACACCTTC. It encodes CSTDRERDYGYTF.

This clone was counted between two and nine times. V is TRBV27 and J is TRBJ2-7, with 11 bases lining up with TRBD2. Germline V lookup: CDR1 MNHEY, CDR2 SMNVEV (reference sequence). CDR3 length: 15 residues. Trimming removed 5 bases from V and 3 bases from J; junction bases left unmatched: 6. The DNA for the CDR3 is TGTGCCAGCAGTCCCACTAGCGGGAGCCTCTACGAGCAGTACTTC. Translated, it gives CASSPTSGSLYEQYF.

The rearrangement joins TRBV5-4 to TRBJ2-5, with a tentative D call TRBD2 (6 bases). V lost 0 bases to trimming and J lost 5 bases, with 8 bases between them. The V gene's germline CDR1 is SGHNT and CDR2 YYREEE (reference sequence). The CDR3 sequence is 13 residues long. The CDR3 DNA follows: TGTGCCAGCAGCTTGGCGGGAGCGGAGACCCAGTACTTC. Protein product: CASSLAGAETQYF.

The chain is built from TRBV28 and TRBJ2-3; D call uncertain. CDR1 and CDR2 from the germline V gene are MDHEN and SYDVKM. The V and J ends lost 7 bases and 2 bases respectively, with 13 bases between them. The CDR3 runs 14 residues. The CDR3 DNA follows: TGTGCCAGCACCCAGAGTCGGATCACAGATACGCAGTATTTT. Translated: CASTQSRITDTQYF.

CDR3 amino acids: CASTSQSASNQPQHF. DNA for the CDR3: TGTGCCAGCACCTCTCAGAGCGCGAGCAATCAGCCCCAGCATTTT. J is TRBJ1-5 and V is TRBV6-5, with unresolved D. Germline CDR1 reads MNHEY; CDR2 reads SVGAGI. V lost 7 bases to trimming and J lost 1 base, with 14 bases between them. The CDR3 is 15 residues long.

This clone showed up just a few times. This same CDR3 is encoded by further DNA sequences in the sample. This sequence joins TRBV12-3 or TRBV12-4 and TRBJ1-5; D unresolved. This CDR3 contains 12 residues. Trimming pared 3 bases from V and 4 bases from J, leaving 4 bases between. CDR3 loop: CASSLGNQPQHF. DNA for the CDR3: TGTGCCAGCAGTTTGGGGAATCAGCCCCAGCATTTT.

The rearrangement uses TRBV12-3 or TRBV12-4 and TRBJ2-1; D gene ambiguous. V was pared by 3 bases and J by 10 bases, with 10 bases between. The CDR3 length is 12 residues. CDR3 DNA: TGTGCCAGCAGTTTGACTTCCGGGGAGCAGTTCTTC. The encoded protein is CASSLTSGEQFF.